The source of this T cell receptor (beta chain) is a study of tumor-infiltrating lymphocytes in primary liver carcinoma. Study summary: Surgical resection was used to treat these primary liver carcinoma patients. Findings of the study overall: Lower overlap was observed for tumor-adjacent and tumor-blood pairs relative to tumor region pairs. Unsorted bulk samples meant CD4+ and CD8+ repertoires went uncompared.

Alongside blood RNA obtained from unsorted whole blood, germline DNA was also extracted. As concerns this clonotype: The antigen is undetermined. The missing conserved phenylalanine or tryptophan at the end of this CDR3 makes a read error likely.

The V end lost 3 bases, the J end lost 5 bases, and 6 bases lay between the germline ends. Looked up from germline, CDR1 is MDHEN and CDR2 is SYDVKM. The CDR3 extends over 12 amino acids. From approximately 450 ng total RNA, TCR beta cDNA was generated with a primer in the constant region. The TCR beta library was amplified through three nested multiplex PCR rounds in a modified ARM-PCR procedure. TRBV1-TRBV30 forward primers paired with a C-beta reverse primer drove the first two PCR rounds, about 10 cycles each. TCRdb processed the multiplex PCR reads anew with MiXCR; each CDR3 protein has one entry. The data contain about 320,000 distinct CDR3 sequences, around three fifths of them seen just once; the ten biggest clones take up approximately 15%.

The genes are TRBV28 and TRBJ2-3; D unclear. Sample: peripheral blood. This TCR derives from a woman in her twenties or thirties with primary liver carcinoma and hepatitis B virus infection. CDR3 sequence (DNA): TGTGCCAGCAGTTTGAGTCGAGATACGCAGTATGTT. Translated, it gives CASSLSRDTQYV.